The 14 T cell receptor beta chains in this list originate from one sample, sequenced in a study of shared T cell receptors in the human thymus. Here immunoSEQ multiplex PCR was the method, and the copy in TCRdb shows in-frame clones only, minus some. The table has about 400,000 clones, approximately 95% seen once. The source material was thymocytes. These receptors originate from a human donor.

This chain connects TRBV19 to TRBJ2-3; 10 positions match TRBD2. Germline V gene data show CDR1 as LNHDA and CDR2 as SQIVND (reference sequence). The J segment lost 0 bases and the V segment lost 5 bases, leaving 14 bases of the junction unmatched. The CDR3 is 19 amino acids. In DNA, the CDR3 is TGTGCCAGTAGTCCAAGAGCCCACGGACTAGCGGCTAGCACAGATACGCAGTATTTT. Its translation is CASSPRAHGLAASTDTQYF.

This rearrangement joins TRBV29-1 to TRBJ1-5; D is uncertain. This CDR3 comprises 15 residues. The germline V gene encodes CDR1 SQVTM and CDR2 ANQGSEA. V lost 3 bases to trimming and J lost 1 base, with 13 bases between them. Written as DNA, the CDR3 is TGCAGCGTTGAGGTTGCAGGACTGAGCAATCAGCCCCAGCATTTT. This gives the protein CSVEVAGLSNQPQHF.

The rearrangement uses TRBV27 and TRBJ2-7; 8 bases are a match to TRBD1. Germline V gives CDR1 MNHEY, CDR2 SMNVEV (reference sequence). J lost 0 bases, V lost 6 bases, and 7 bases had no gene match. CDR3 size: 15 residues. The chain's CDR3 is CASSLRQGSSYEQYF. CDR3 nucleotides: TGTGCCAGCAGCCTAAGACAGGGGAGCTCCTACGAGCAGTACTTC.

The rearrangement uses TRBV7-9 and TRBJ2-7; D unresolved. The V end was cut by 4 bases, the J end by 6 bases, with 19 bases between. The germline CDR1 and CDR2 sequences are SEHNR and FQNEAQ (reference sequence). The CDR3 loop spans 15 amino acids. Here the CDR3 reads CASSSEGPPTLEQYF. DNA for the CDR3: TGTGCCAGCAGCTCCGAAGGGCCCCCTACGCTCGAGCAGTACTTC.

The chain is built from TRBV27 and TRBJ2-7, with 10 bases lining up with TRBD1. The V gene's germline CDR1 is MNHEY and CDR2 SMNVEV (reference sequence). V dropped 6 bases and J dropped 1; count of bases not matched to a gene: 6. The CDR3 loop spans 15 amino acids. In DNA, the CDR3 is TGTGCCAGCAGCCCGGGGACAGGGGCTTCCTACGAGCAGTACTTC. It specifies CASSPGTGASYEQYF.

The chain uses TRBV5-1 and TRBJ2-4; 13 bases are shared with TRBD2. There are 20 residues in the CDR3. From germline, CDR1 is SGHRS and CDR2 YFSETQ. With V trimmed by 0 bases and J by 7 bases, 16 bases remained unmatched. CDR3 sequence: CASSLGISTSGRLSENIQYF. CDR3 nucleotides: TGCGCCAGCAGCTTGGGAATTTCGACTAGCGGGAGGCTGTCGGAGAACATTCAGTACTTC.

The chain uses TRBV19 and TRBJ2-3, with TRBD2 matching over 12 bases. CDR1 and CDR2 (germline): LNHDA, SQIVND (reference sequence). V shed 10 bases and J 1 base; nucleotides not matched to a gene: 15. The CDR3 is 18 amino acids. The CDR3 is CATQSGTSGWSRTDTQYF. CDR3 nucleotide sequence: TGTGCCACCCAATCCGGGACTAGCGGGTGGTCCCGCACAGATACGCAGTATTTT. The full variable domain, its missing parts supplied by reference TRBV19 and TRBJ2-3, is DGGITQSPKYLFRKEGQNVTLSCEQNLNHDAMYWYRQDPGQGLRLIYYSQIVNDFQKGDIAEGYSVSREKKESFPLTVTSAQKNPTAFYLCATQSGTSGWSRTDTQYFGPGTRLTVL.

The V and J genes are TRBV14 and TRBJ1-2, with D unresolved. Germline V CDR1 and CDR2: SGHDN, FVKESK. This CDR3 spans 16 amino acids. V was pared by 0 bases and J by 1 base, with 12 bases between. CDR3 nucleotides: TGTGCCAGCAGCCAAGAAGGCGGCCGGAATAACTATGGCTACACCTTC. Translating gives CASSQEGGRNNYGYTF.

This sequence joins TRBV2 and TRBJ2-1; 14 positions agree with TRBD2. The CDR3 totals 20 residues. The junction had 15 bases not matched to a gene; V was cut back by 5 bases and J by 3 bases. Germline V gene lookup returns CDR1 SNHLY and CDR2 FYNNEI. In DNA, the CDR3 is TGTGCCAGCAGTCCACTCCGGACTAGCGGGAGGCCCCTAGGCTACAATGAGCAGTTCTTC. Protein sequence: CASSPLRTSGRPLGYNEQFF.

The genes are TRBV5-4 and TRBJ2-5, with 7 nucleotides matching TRBD2. Germline lookup yields CDR1 SGHNT and CDR2 YYREEE (reference sequence). V was pared by 1 base and J by 1 base, with 13 bases of the junction left unmatched. The length of the CDR3 is 18 residues. CDR3 coding DNA: TGTGCCAGCAGCTTGCTTGGGGGAGGGGATCCTATCCAAGAGACCCAGTACTTC. Translated: CASSLLGGGDPIQETQYF.

This sequence joins TRBV19 and TRBJ2-7, with D perhaps matching TRBD1 (5 bases). Germline V lookup: CDR1 LNHDA, CDR2 SQIVND (reference sequence). Trimming took off 1 base at V and 0 bases at J, with 10 bases between the two ends. The CDR3 has 15 residues. In DNA, the CDR3 is TGTGCCAGTAGTATAGCAGGGTCTCACTCCTACGAGCAGTACTTC. Its translation is CASSIAGSHSYEQYF.

The genes are TRBV6-5 and TRBJ2-7, with D uncertain. Germline V CDR1 and CDR2: MNHEY, SVGAGI. V lost 6 bases, J lost 4 bases, and 10 bases lay in between. The CDR3 covers 12 residues. CDR3 coding DNA: TGTGCCAGCAGAGGTTTAATGTACGAGCAGTACTTC. It specifies CASRGLMYEQYF.

This clone was detected only once. This chain uses TRBV7-8 with TRBJ2-5, with a weak D call TRBD1 (6 bases). This CDR3 comprises 17 residues. V was pared by 2 bases and J by 4 bases, with 20 bases between. Germline loops: CDR1 SGHVS, CDR2 FQNEAQ. CDR3 sequence reads: CASSLSPWTDSPETQYF. CDR3 in DNA: TGTGCCAGCAGCTTATCACCATGGACAGACAGCCCAGAGACCCAGTACTTC.

The chain links TRBV6-5 to TRBJ2-2, with D possibly being TRBD1 or TRBD2 (7 bases each). CDR3 length equals 14 residues. In germline, CDR1 is MNHEY, CDR2 SVGAGI. V lost 7 bases and J lost 2, with 11 bases in between. CDR3 bases: TGTGCCAGCAAGGGAGGGGGCAACACCGGGGAGCTGTTTTTT. Protein sequence: CASKGGGNTGELFF.